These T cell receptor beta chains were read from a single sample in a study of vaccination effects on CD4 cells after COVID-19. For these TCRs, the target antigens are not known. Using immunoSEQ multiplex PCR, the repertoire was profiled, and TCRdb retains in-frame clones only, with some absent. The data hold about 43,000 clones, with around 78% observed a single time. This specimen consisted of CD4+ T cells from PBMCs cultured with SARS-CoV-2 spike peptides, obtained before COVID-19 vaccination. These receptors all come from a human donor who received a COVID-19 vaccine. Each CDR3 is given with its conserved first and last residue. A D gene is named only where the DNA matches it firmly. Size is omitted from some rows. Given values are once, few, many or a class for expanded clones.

cdr3_nt: TGTGCCAGCAGCCATTATCCCGGGAACCAGCCCCAGCATTTT; cdr3_aa: CASSHYPGNQPQHF; j_call: TRBJ1-5; d_call: -; v_call: TRBV3-1/TRBV3-2; clone_size: few
cdr3_nt: TGCGCCAGCAGTACAGGGTCCTCTGGAAACACCATATATTTT; cdr3_aa: CASSTGSSGNTIYF; j_call: TRBJ1-3; d_call: -; v_call: TRBV5-1; clone_size: once
cdr3_nt: TGCGCCAGCAGCTTGGACAATGAGCAGTTCTTC; cdr3_aa: CASSLDNEQFF; j_call: TRBJ2-1; d_call: -; v_call: TRBV5-1; clone_size: -
cdr3_nt: TGTGCCAGCAGAAAGACAGGGGTCCCTGAAAAACTGTTTTTT; cdr3_aa: CASRKTGVPEKLFF; j_call: TRBJ1-4; d_call: TRBD1; v_call: TRBV28; clone_size: -
cdr3_nt: TGCGCCAGCAGCTCCGGGACAGGAACCTTCCAAGAGACCCAGTACTTC; cdr3_aa: CASSSGTGTFQETQYF; j_call: TRBJ2-5; d_call: TRBD1; v_call: TRBV5-1; clone_size: -
cdr3_nt: TGCGCTAGCAGCACCGGGACAGCCCCCTCTACCCTCCACTTT; cdr3_aa: CASSTGTAPSTLHF; j_call: TRBJ1-6; d_call: TRBD1; v_call: TRBV5-1; clone_size: once
cdr3_nt: TGTGCCAGTAGGGACAGGTCGCGAAAAGAGACCCAGTACTTC; cdr3_aa: CASRDRSRKETQYF; j_call: TRBJ2-5; d_call: TRBD1; v_call: TRBV19; clone_size: few
cdr3_nt: TGTGCCAGTAGTGAATCATTTTGGGAGACCCAGTACTTC; cdr3_aa: CASSESFWETQYF; j_call: TRBJ2-5; d_call: -; v_call: TRBV19; clone_size: -
cdr3_nt: TGTGCCAGTAGCCGCGGACAGGACTCTGGAAACACCATATATTTT; cdr3_aa: CASSRGQDSGNTIYF; j_call: TRBJ1-3; d_call: TRBD1; v_call: TRBV19; clone_size: -
cdr3_nt: TGTGCCAGCAGTTACTCCTGGACAGGGGAGGGAGCTAACTATGGCTACACCTTC; cdr3_aa: CASSYSWTGEGANYGYTF; j_call: TRBJ1-2; d_call: TRBD1; v_call: TRBV6-2/TRBV6-3; clone_size: -
cdr3_nt: TGTGCCAGCAGCGTCGCGGGGGGTCTCAACTATGGCTACACCTTC; cdr3_aa: CASSVAGGLNYGYTF; j_call: TRBJ1-2; d_call: -; v_call: TRBV7-2; clone_size: -
cdr3_nt: TGTGCCAGCAGCTTTGACGGCGGGCCCCAGCATTTT; cdr3_aa: CASSFDGGPQHF; j_call: TRBJ1-5; d_call: -; v_call: TRBV6-4; clone_size: -
cdr3_nt: TGTGCCAGCAGCACCGGGGGGGTTAACACTGAAGCTTTCTTT; cdr3_aa: CASSTGGVNTEAFF; j_call: TRBJ1-1; d_call: -; v_call: TRBV5-4; clone_size: -